The entry below gives a single T cell receptor (beta chain) sequence along with its context. In the source study's methods: Reference gene primer amplification gave estimated nucleated cell counts. The assay was immunoSEQ multiplex PCR, and TCRdb's table has in-frame clones only and misses some. Clone size and the V and J calls come from that table; the DNA yielded D and trimming. The table records 400,000 to 500,000 clones, 88% of them present only once. Germline-derived CDR1 and CDR2 are MNHNS and SASEGT. The V and J ends lost 4 bases and 6 bases, in that order; junction bases with no gene match: 7. This CDR3 is built from 14 residues. The data derive from a study of blood T cell repertoires in COVID-19. Across the study: Samples of COVID-19 (acute and convalescent) were obtained from the United States, Italy and Spain. Sources were T cells, B-cell-depleted T cells, or PBMCs; the material itself was cDNA or gDNA.

Each participant's cohort was designated according to participant-reported clinical history. The rearrangement links TRBV6-1 to TRBJ1-2; 8 nucleotides line up with TRBD1. The receptor was isolated from a woman aged 18-35 years who had been exposed to COVID-19. The sequencing sample was made of PBMCs or T cells enriched from blood (not recorded which). The CDR3 sequence is CASSGAGTGDGYTF. As DNA, the CDR3 is TGTGCCAGCAGTGGAGCCGGGACAGGAGATGGCTACACCTTC.